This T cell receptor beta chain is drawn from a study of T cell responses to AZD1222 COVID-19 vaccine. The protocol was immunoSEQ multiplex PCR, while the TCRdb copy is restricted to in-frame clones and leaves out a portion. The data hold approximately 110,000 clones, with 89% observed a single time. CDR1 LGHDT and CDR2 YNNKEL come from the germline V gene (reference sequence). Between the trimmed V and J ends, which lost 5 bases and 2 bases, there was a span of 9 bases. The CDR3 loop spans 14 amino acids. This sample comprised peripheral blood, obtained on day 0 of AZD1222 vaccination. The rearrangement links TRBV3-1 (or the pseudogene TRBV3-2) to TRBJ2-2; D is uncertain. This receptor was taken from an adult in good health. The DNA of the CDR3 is TGTGCCAGCAGCAACCCGTCCAACACCGGGGAGCTGTTTTTT. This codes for CASSNPSNTGELFF.